The clone carrying this T cell receptor beta chain was recorded a few times. The antigen is undetermined. This record comes from a study of vaccination and CD4 T cells after COVID-19. The CDR3 sequence is 13 residues long. V lost 3 bases to trimming and J lost 1 base, with 6 bases between them. The V gene's germline CDR1 is MDHEN and CDR2 SYDVKM. The treatment was: approximately nine-day PBMC culture with coronavirus spike peptide pools or control peptides (ViraFEST assay). Cultured CD4+ T cell DNA underwent sequencing with the Oncomine TCR Beta short-read assay. TCRdb fed the PCR reads into MiXCR, producing one record per CDR3 protein. This sample has tens of thousands of distinct CDR3 sequences, with 66% found just once.

Sample: CD4+ T cells from blood, cultured in vitro. The sequence derives from a human donor who had recovered from COVID-19. The chain carries TRBV28 and TRBJ1-2; no reliable D call. CDR3 loop: CASSLRVNYGYTF. CDR3 nucleotide sequence: TGTGCCAGCAGTTTGAGGGTTAACTATGGCTACACCTTC.